This passage covers 23 T cell receptor beta chains from one sample sequenced in a study of cytomegalovirus exposure and HLA in healthy donors. Profiling relied on immunoSEQ multiplex PCR, and the TCRdb table lists in-frame clones only, not all of them. The sample carries tens of thousands of clones, 95% recorded once. The sequenced sample was PBMCs. Source of these receptors: a woman aged 18-29 years in good health and CMV-seronegative.

The chain is built from TRBV29-1 and TRBJ1-1; the match to TRBD1 covers 10 bases. This CDR3 has 17 residues. Germline CDR1 and CDR2: SQVTM and ANQGSEA. J was trimmed by 0 bases and V by 6 bases; bases with no gene match: 13. The CDR3 DNA follows: TGCAGCGTGCCGCCCGGACAGGGGGAACCTTTGAACACTGAAGCTTTCTTT. It codes for CSVPPGQGEPLNTEAFF. The variable domain in full, with the rest retrieved from reference TRBV29-1 and TRBJ1-1, is SAVISQKPSRDICQRGTSLTIQCQVDSQVTMMFWYRQQPGQSLTLIATANQGSEATYESGFVIDKFPISRPNLTFSTLTVSNMSPEDSSIYLCSVPPGQGEPLNTEAFFGQGTRLTVV.

The chain carries TRBV4-1 and TRBJ2-5, with 11 bases that match TRBD2. Germline V gene lookup returns CDR1 MGHRA and CDR2 YSYEKL. Trimming removed 4 bases from V and 5 bases from J; junction bases left unmatched: 6. The CDR3 has 15 residues. Here the CDR3 reads CASSRLLAGVETQYF. The CDR3 coding sequence is TGCGCCAGCAGCCGCCTACTAGCGGGGGTGGAGACCCAGTACTTC.

The V and J genes are TRBV6-1 and TRBJ1-3; 9 bases align to TRBD1. The junction had 0 bases not matched to a gene; V was cut back by 6 bases and J by 0 bases. CDR3 size: 14 residues. From germline, CDR1 is MNHNS and CDR2 SASEGT. CDR3 residues: CASRTGGSGNTIYF. The CDR3, as DNA: TGTGCCAGCAGGACAGGGGGCTCTGGAAACACCATATATTTT.

The chain carries TRBV6-6 and TRBJ2-7, with 8 bases lining up with TRBD2. V gave up 6 bases and J gave up 5 bases; unmatched junction bases: 3. The V gene's germline CDR1 is MNHNY and CDR2 SVGAGI (reference sequence). This CDR3 has 12 amino acids. The DNA for the CDR3 is TGTGCCAGCAGCCTGACTAGCGACGAGCAGTACTTC. As protein: CASSLTSDEQYF.

V gene TRBV4-3 combines with J gene TRBJ2-3; tentatively, D is TRBD2 (6 bases). This CDR3 contains 16 residues. V lost 1 base, J lost 2 bases, and 13 bases lay in between. Germline V gene lookup returns CDR1 LGHNA and CDR2 YSLEER. The CDR3 loop is CASSQATGDSTDTQYF. In nucleotides, the CDR3 is TGCGCCAGCAGCCAAGCAACGGGGGACTCCACAGATACGCAGTATTTT.

This chain uses TRBV5-5 with TRBJ2-7; 12 bases agree with TRBD2. After removal of 4 bases from V and 2 bases from J, the junction contained 4 bases not matched to a gene. Germline V CDR1 and CDR2: SGHKS, YYEKEE (reference sequence). CDR3 length: 15 amino acids. The CDR3 nucleotides are TGTGCCAGCAGCATCGGACTAGCGGGAACCTACGAGCAGTACTTC. Translation: CASSIGLAGTYEQYF. Combining the CDR3 with reference TRBV5-5 and TRBJ2-7 gives the whole variable domain DAGVTQSPTHLIKTRGQQVTLRCSPISGHKSVSWYQQVLGQGPQFIFQYYEKEERGRGNFPDRFSARQFPNYSSELNVNALLLGDSALYLCASSIGLAGTYEQYFGPGTRLTVT.

In this sample, this clone turned up once. This chain connects TRBV5-1 to TRBJ2-1, with 10 bases matching TRBD2. V lost 2 bases to trimming and J lost 6 bases; unmatched junction nucleotides: 8. The CDR3 is made up of 16 amino acids. Germline V gives CDR1 SGHRS, CDR2 YFSETQ. The CDR3 coding sequence is TGCGCCAGCAGCTTCCCCACTAGCGGGGCTCCCAATGAGCAGTTCTTC. Translation gives CASSFPTSGAPNEQFF.

Concerning this clone itself: Other DNA sequences in this specimen translate into the identical CDR3. The CDR3: CASSPGSGRANEQFF. For the CDR3, the DNA is TGTGCCAGCTCACCCGGTAGCGGGAGGGCCAATGAGCAGTTCTTC. The rearrangement joins TRBV18 to TRBJ2-1, with 11 bases identical to TRBD2. The germline CDR1 and CDR2 sequences are KGHSH and LQKENI. The junction had 4 bases not matched to a gene; V was cut back by 3 bases and J by 6 bases. This CDR3 is built from 15 residues.

V is TRBV7-9 and J is TRBJ2-5; D is unresolved. The germline V gene has CDR1 SEHNR and CDR2 FQNEAQ (reference sequence). Deletions cut 5 bases from V and 4 bases from J, with 14 bases between. This CDR3 has 14 amino acids. CDR3: CASSPQSWPETQYF. For the CDR3, the DNA is TGTGCCAGCAGCCCACAATCCTGGCCAGAGACCCAGTACTTC. The full variable domain, with the rest looked up from reference TRBV7-9 and TRBJ2-5, is DTGVSQNPRHKITKRGQNVTFRCDPISEHNRLYWYRQTLGQGPEFLTYFQNEAQLEKSRLLSDRFSAERPKGSFSTLEIQRTEQGDSAMYLCASSPQSWPETQYFGPGTRLLVL.

The chain has TRBV4-3 and TRBJ2-5, with TRBD2 identical over 8 bases. This CDR3 has 17 amino acids. V lost 0 bases and J lost 3; bases outside the gene matches: 9. Germline loops: CDR1 LGHNA, CDR2 YSLEER. In nucleotides, the CDR3 is TGCGCCAGCAGCCAAGATAGGGGCGGGACTAGTAAAGAGACCCAGTACTTC. This encodes CASSQDRGGTSKETQYF.

This chain joins TRBV5-1 and TRBJ2-2, with no clear D. Trimming left V 8 bases short and J 10 bases short, with 15 bases between. The CDR3 is 12 residues long. From germline, CDR1 is SGHRS and CDR2 YFSETQ. CDR3 nucleotides: TGCGCCAGTAGAGGCACCTTAGTGGAGCTGTTTTTT. It yields the protein CASRGTLVELFF.

This chain connects TRBV4-3 to TRBJ2-1; no clear D gene. CDR1 is LGHNA and CDR2 is YSLEER in the germline V gene. There are 15 residues in the CDR3. V was trimmed by 0 bases and J by 0 bases, leaving 6 bases between them. CDR3 amino acids: CASSQDPSSYNEQFF. CDR3 bases: TGCGCCAGCAGCCAAGATCCTAGCTCCTACAATGAGCAGTTCTTC.

The V and J genes are TRBV5-1 and TRBJ2-2; 13 bases map to TRBD2. The CDR3 spans 17 residues. J lost 1 base, V lost 0 bases, and 0 bases had no gene match. Germline CDR1 reads SGHRS; CDR2 reads YFSETQ. The CDR3 spells CASSLGTSGGNTGELFF. The DNA of the CDR3 is TGCGCCAGCAGCTTGGGGACTAGCGGGGGGAACACCGGGGAGCTGTTTTTT.

The V call is TRBV5-1, the J call TRBJ2-2; D is uncertain. Germline V gives CDR1 SGHRS, CDR2 YFSETQ. The CDR3 loop spans 13 amino acids. The V gene lost 1 base and the J gene lost 6 bases, with 7 bases spanning the gap. CDR3 region: CASSLQAPGELFF. The CDR3 DNA reads as TGCGCCAGCAGCTTGCAGGCCCCCGGGGAGCTGTTTTTT.

The V and J genes are TRBV5-4 and TRBJ1-6, with 8 nucleotides matching TRBD1. Trimming took 4 bases from V and 7 from J; bases not matched to a gene: 7. CDR1 and CDR2 (germline): SGHNT, YYREEE (reference sequence). CDR3 length: 15 residues. CDR3 DNA sequence: TGTGCCAGCAGCCCGACAGGGGATGGGAATTCACCCCTCCACTTT. The encoded protein is CASSPTGDGNSPLHF.

CDR3 in amino acids: CASSLSFGGAAKNIQYF. The CDR3 DNA sequence: TGCGCCAGCAGCTTGTCATTCGGTGGGGCAGCCAAAAACATTCAGTACTTC. V is TRBV5-1 and J is TRBJ2-4; TRBD1 might be the D (5 bases). Germline V gives CDR1 SGHRS, CDR2 YFSETQ. CDR3 length: 17 residues. Trimming stripped 1 base from V and 0 bases from J, with 14 bases between.

CDR3 bases: TGTGCCAGCAGTCCGCAGGGGGCGTGGTATGGCAATCAGCCCCAGCATTTT. It specifies CASSPQGAWYGNQPQHF. The chain links TRBV28 to TRBJ1-5; 8 bases align to TRBD1. CDR3 length equals 17 residues. V shed 5 bases and J 2 bases; nucleotides not matched to a gene: 11. Germline CDR1 MDHEN, CDR2 SYDVKM.

The chain recombines TRBV4-3 with TRBJ2-1; a possible D gene is TRBD2 (5 bases). The CDR3 has 15 residues. Per the germline V gene, CDR1 is LGHNA and CDR2 is YSLEER. Trimming took off 0 bases at V and 15 bases at J, with 21 bases between the two ends. This CDR3 is CASSQETSRARELFF. CDR3 in DNA: TGCGCCAGCAGCCAAGAAACCTCGCGGGCGAGGGAGTTGTTCTTC.

The V gene is TRBV29-1, the J gene TRBJ2-4, with 7 bases matching TRBD1. Losses at the gene ends were 6 bases for V and 0 bases for J; bases not matched to a gene: 5. The CDR3 covers 14 residues. The germline V gene encodes CDR1 SQVTM and CDR2 ANQGSEA. CDR3 nucleotide sequence: TGCAGCGTACAGGGGCAGTTAGCCAAAAACATTCAGTACTTC. As protein: CSVQGQLAKNIQYF.

The rearrangement links TRBV4-1 to TRBJ2-1; 8 bases line up with TRBD2. Looked up from germline, CDR1 is MGHRA and CDR2 is YSYEKL. V dropped 6 bases and J dropped 0; count of bases not matched to a gene: 4. CDR3 length equals 15 residues. The chain's CDR3 is CASRQTSASYNEQFF. The CDR3 DNA reads as TGCGCCAGCAGACAGACTAGCGCCTCCTACAATGAGCAGTTCTTC.

The chain combines TRBV6-9 with TRBJ2-2, with 10 bases fitting TRBD2. This CDR3 comprises 18 residues. Germline trimming cut 6 bases from V and 5 bases from J; bases unmatched to any gene: 15. The germline gives CDR1 MNHGY, CDR2 SVAAGI. CDR3 nucleotide sequence: TGTGCCAGCAGCCTCCGGGGAAGCGGGGGGGCGCGGACCGGGGAGCTGTTTTTT. Translation: CASSLRGSGGARTGELFF.

The chain combines TRBV7-9 with TRBJ1-2, with 7 positions matching TRBD1. Germline values: CDR1 SEHNR, CDR2 FQNEAQ (reference sequence). The V and J ends lost 5 bases and 3 bases, in that order; junction bases with no gene match: 6. There are 14 residues in the CDR3. Written as DNA, the CDR3 is TGTGCCAGCAGCAACTCCGGGACAGACTATGGCTACACCTTC. Translation gives CASSNSGTDYGYTF.

The chain carries TRBV7-6 and TRBJ1-2; 9 bases agree with TRBD1. V was clipped by 5 bases and J by 8 bases; unmatched bases: 12. The CDR3 extends over 15 amino acids. Germline V lookup: CDR1 SGHVS, CDR2 FNYEAQ. CDR3 residues: CASSLITGGVNGYTF. CDR3 DNA sequence: TGTGCCAGCAGCCTCATCACAGGGGGCGTGAACGGCTACACCTTC.